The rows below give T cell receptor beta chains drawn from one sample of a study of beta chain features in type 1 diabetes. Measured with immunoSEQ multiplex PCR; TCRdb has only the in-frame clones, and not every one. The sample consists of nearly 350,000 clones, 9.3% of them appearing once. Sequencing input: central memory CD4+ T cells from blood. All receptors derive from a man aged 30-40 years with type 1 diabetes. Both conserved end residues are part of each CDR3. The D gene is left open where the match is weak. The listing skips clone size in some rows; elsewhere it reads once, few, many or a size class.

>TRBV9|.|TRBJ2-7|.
CASSPTGLAYEQYF
TGTGCCAGCAGCCCCACCGGTCTCGCCTACGAGCAGTACTTC
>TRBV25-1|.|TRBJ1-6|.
CASSESRPMRSYNSPLHF
TGTGCCAGCAGTGAATCTCGACCCATGAGGTCCTATAATTCACCCCTCCACTTT
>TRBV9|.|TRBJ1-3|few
CASSAGGSPRSGNTIYF
TGTGCCAGCAGCGCCGGGGGGTCCCCTCGATCTGGAAACACCATATATTTT
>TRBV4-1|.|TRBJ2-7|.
CASSELKRLGYEQYF
TGCGCCAGCAGCGAATTAAAAAGGCTAGGGTACGAGCAGTACTTC
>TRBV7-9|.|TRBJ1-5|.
CASSYQSGGAGQPQHF
TGTGCCAGCAGCTACCAGTCGGGGGGCGCTGGTCAGCCCCAGCATTTT
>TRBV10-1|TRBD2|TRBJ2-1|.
CASSDPTSAEQFF
TGCGCCAGCAGTGACCCCACTAGCGCTGAGCAGTTCTTC
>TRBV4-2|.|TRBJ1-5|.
CASSQRQVDSNQPQHF
TGTGCCAGCAGCCAGAGGCAGGTTGATAGCAATCAGCCCCAGCATTTT
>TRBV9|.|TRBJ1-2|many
CASSPLNDEANYGYTF
TGTGCCAGCAGCCCCCTCAATGACGAAGCTAACTATGGCTACACCTTC
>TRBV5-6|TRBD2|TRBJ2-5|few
CASSATSGGETQYF
TGTGCCAGCAGCGCGACTAGCGGGGGTGAGACCCAGTACTTC
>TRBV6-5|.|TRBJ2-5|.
CASSRTSRETQYF
TGTGCCAGCAGTCGGACATCCCGGGAGACCCAGTACTTC
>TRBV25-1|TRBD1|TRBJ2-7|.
CASSEGQGNRQYF
TGTGCCAGCAGTGAGGGACAGGGTAATCGGCAGTACTTC
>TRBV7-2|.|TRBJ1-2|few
CASSSSRTRGGYTF
TGTGCCAGCAGCTCCTCCCGGACAAGGGGTGGCTACACCTTC
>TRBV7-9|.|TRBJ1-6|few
CASWAPEESSPLHF
TGTGCCAGCTGGGCTCCCGAGGAATCATCACCCCTCCACTTT
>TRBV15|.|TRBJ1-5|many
CATSRDLGAGSNQPQHF
TGTGCCACCAGCAGAGATCTCGGAGCGGGTAGCAATCAGCCCCAGCATTTT
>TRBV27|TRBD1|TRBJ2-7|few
CASTSDRGMGATYEQYF
TGTGCCAGCACTTCGGACAGGGGGATGGGGGCTACCTACGAGCAGTACTTC
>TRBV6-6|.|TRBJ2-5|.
CASSDRSLIMETQYF
TGTGCCAGCAGTGACCGGAGTCTTATAATGGAGACCCAGTACTTC
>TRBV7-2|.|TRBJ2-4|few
CASSLVPGRENIQYF
TGTGCCAGCAGCTTAGTACCGGGTCGGGAAAACATTCAGTACTTC
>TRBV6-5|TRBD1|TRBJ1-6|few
CASSWTGDNSPLHF
TGTGCCAGCAGTTGGACAGGGGATAATTCACCCCTCCACTTT
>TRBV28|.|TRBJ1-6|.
CASSFSITQGFEFNSPLHF
TGTGCCAGCAGTTTTTCAATTACACAGGGATTTGAGTTTAATTCACCCCTCCACTTT
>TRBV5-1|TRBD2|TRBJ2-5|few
CASSLVSGGQETQYF
TGCGCCAGCAGCTTGGTTAGCGGGGGGCAAGAGACCCAGTACTTC
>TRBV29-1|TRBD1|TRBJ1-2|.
CSAPDRDYGYTF
TGCAGCGCTCCCGACAGGGACTATGGCTACACCTTC
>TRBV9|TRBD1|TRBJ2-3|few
CASSAGTVMGTDTQYF
TGTGCCAGCAGCGCCGGGACAGTAATGGGCACAGATACGCAGTATTTT